The 4 T cell receptor beta chains in this list originate from one sample, sequenced in a study of blood T cells in healthy people across ages. Then a second PCR, running roughly 6 to 12 cycles, was carried out with a sample-barcoded 5' primer and a J-beta primer mix. MiXCR, run by TCRdb on the 5' RACE reads, gives a single entry per CDR3 protein. The sample shows more than 1 million distinct CDR3 sequences, under 55% of them seen only once. The sample was blood. The receptors here all came from a woman aged 55 to 70 in good health.

V usage is TRBV29-1 and J usage is TRBJ1-4, with D perhaps matching TRBD1 (6 bases). The CDR3 length is 13 residues. Trimming removed 2 bases at V and 10 bases at J, with 14 bases between. Germline V gene data show CDR1 as SQVTM and CDR2 as ANQGSEA. The CDR3 DNA reads TGCAGCGTTGAACGGGGGCTACGCGGAAAACTGTTTTTT. Its translation is CSVERGLRGKLFF. The variable domain in full, with the rest retrieved from reference TRBV29-1 and TRBJ1-4, is SAVISQKPSRDICQRGTSLTIQCQVDSQVTMMFWYRQQPGQSLTLIATANQGSEATYESGFVIDKFPISRPNLTFSTLTVSNMSPEDSSIYLCSVERGLRGKLFFGSGTQLSVL.

The CDR3 sequence is CASSLAVSGYNEQYF. The CDR3 nucleotides read TGCGCCAGCAGCTTGGCCGTTTCGGGCTACAATGAGCAGTACTTC. The chain uses TRBV5-1 and TRBJ2-4; D remains ambiguous. The CDR3 contains 15 residues. Germline CDR1 is SGHRS and CDR2 is YFSETQ. The V end lost 0 bases, the J end lost 13 bases, and 20 bases lay between the germline ends.

The gene calls are TRBV7-9 and TRBJ2-1; D gene uncertain. The V gene lost 0 bases and the J gene lost 2 bases, with 5 bases spanning the gap. Germline V gives CDR1 SEHNR, CDR2 FQNEAQ (reference sequence). The CDR3 is 14 residues long. This chain's CDR3 is CASSLAQTYNEQFF. CDR3 nucleotides: TGTGCCAGCAGCTTAGCGCAGACCTACAATGAGCAGTTCTTC.

This clonotype was detected ten times or more. This chain connects TRBV4-1 to TRBJ2-5, with D maybe TRBD1 (5 bases). Trimming took 1 base from V and 5 from J, leaving 8 bases between them. CDR3 length: 13 residues. Germline CDR1 MGHRA, CDR2 YSYEKL. CDR3 coding DNA: TGCGCCAGCAGCCAAGGGTGGGGCGAGACCCAGTACTTC. This encodes CASSQGWGETQYF.